Below, 24 T cell receptor beta chains from the same sample are listed, as sequenced in a study of blood T cell repertoires in COVID-19. The repertoire was sequenced with immunoSEQ multiplex PCR; TCRdb's copy has only in-frame clones and lacks some. Of 30,000 or so clones listed, around 73% are singletons. What was sequenced was peripheral blood. Receptors were obtained from a man at least 80 years old with acute or convalescent COVID-19.

The V and J genes are TRBV6-5 and TRBJ2-3; 7 nucleotides agree with TRBD2. The J segment lost 4 bases and the V segment lost 2 bases, leaving 6 bases of the junction unmatched. The CDR3 sequence is 15 residues long. Germline V gives CDR1 MNHEY, CDR2 SVGAGI. DNA for the CDR3: TGTGCCAGCAGTTACGGGAGGGTGAAGTCAGATACGCAGTATTTT. It is translated as CASSYGRVKSDTQYF.

The chain couples TRBV4-3 to TRBJ2-1, with TRBD1 identical over 7 bases. This CDR3 has 16 residues. Germline values: CDR1 LGHNA, CDR2 YSLEER. The V segment lost 0 bases and the J segment 5 bases; nucleotides outside the gene matches: 7. The CDR3 sequence: CASSQDPWQGDNEQFF. The DNA for the CDR3 is TGCGCCAGCAGCCAAGATCCGTGGCAGGGGGACAATGAGCAGTTCTTC.

This clone was seen only once. This rearrangement joins TRBV24-1 to TRBJ2-2; D unresolved. V shed 5 bases and J shed 3 bases, with 6 bases lying between them. Germline CDR1 reads KGHDR; CDR2 reads SFDVKD. The CDR3 has 13 amino acids. CDR3 in amino acids: CATSAQYTGELFF. CDR3 sequence (DNA): TGTGCCACCAGTGCCCAATACACCGGGGAGCTGTTTTTT.

The chain couples TRBV9 to TRBJ2-1; D possibly corresponds to TRBD1 (5 bases). This CDR3 comprises 13 residues. Germline-derived CDR1 and CDR2 are SGDLS and YYNGEE. V was cut by 3 bases and J by 6 bases, with 10 bases left in between. CDR3 DNA: TGTGCCAGCAGCGCGACAGTGGGCAATGAGCAGTTCTTC. This sequence encodes CASSATVGNEQFF.

The chain combines TRBV18 with TRBJ2-5, with D possibly TRBD2 on 6 matching bases. Trimming cost V 2 bases and J 0 bases, with 10 bases left between them. The CDR3 has 15 amino acids. Per the germline V gene, CDR1 is KGHSH and CDR2 is LQKENI. The CDR3 here is CASSPSGGYQETQYF. The CDR3 nucleotides are TGTGCCAGCTCACCATCTGGAGGGTACCAAGAGACCCAGTACTTC.

The rearrangement uses TRBV5-1 and TRBJ2-1; 8 bases fit TRBD1. Per the germline V gene, CDR1 is SGHRS and CDR2 is YFSETQ. The V segment lost 2 bases and the J segment 0 bases; nucleotides outside the gene matches: 1. There are 15 residues in the CDR3. For the CDR3, the DNA is TGCGCCAGCAGCTTTCAGGGGGCCTCCTACAATGAGCAGTTCTTC. It is translated as CASSFQGASYNEQFF.

This chain links TRBV6-4 with TRBJ1-1; possible D gene TRBD1, 5 bases. This CDR3 spans 13 amino acids. In germline, CDR1 is MRHNA, CDR2 SNTAGT. The V end lost 3 bases, the J end lost 2 bases, and 7 bases lay between the germline ends. The DNA of the CDR3 is TGTGCCAGCAGTGAACAGGAAAACACTGAAGCTTTCTTT. Protein sequence: CASSEQENTEAFF.

This chain uses TRBV3-1 (or the pseudogene TRBV3-2) with TRBJ1-5, with 7 positions matching TRBD1. Germline V gives CDR1 LGHDT, CDR2 YNNKEL (reference sequence). Losses at the gene ends were 8 bases for V and 6 bases for J; bases not matched to a gene: 4. CDR3 length equals 12 residues. DNA of the CDR3: TGTGCCAGCGGATACAGGGGTCAGCCCCAGCATTTT. Its translation: CASGYRGQPQHF.

This clone occurred a few times. This rearrangement joins TRBV4-3 to TRBJ2-2; 9 bases are a match to TRBD1. The CDR3 extends over 15 amino acids. Germline CDR1 and CDR2: LGHNA and YSLEER. V lost 4 bases, J lost 4 bases, and 4 bases stayed unmatched. The CDR3 here is CASSREDRGTGELFF. The DNA for the CDR3 is TGCGCCAGCAGCCGAGAGGACAGGGGCACCGGGGAGCTGTTTTTT.

V usage is TRBV20-1 and J usage is TRBJ2-3, with unresolved D. The germline V gene encodes CDR1 DFQATT and CDR2 SNEGSKA (reference sequence). The CDR3 runs to 11 residues. The germline V and J ends were trimmed by 3 bases and 2 bases, with 3 bases remaining between them. The CDR3 nucleotides read TGCAGTGCTAGCTCCACAGATACGCAGTATTTT. Translating it yields CSASSTDTQYF.

V gene TRBV29-1 combines with J gene TRBJ2-3; D is perhaps TRBD1 (6 bases). The CDR3 is 12 residues long. The V gene's germline CDR1 is SQVTM and CDR2 ANQGSEA. Deletions cut 6 bases from V and 1 base from J, with 8 bases between. As DNA, the CDR3 is TGCAGCGTGCGGACAGGCACAGATACGCAGTATTTT. Encoded protein: CSVRTGTDTQYF.

The chain couples TRBV10-3 to TRBJ1-2, with D uncertain. The CDR3 extends over 14 amino acids. Trimming left V 3 bases short and J 4 bases short, with 12 bases between. The germline V gene has CDR1 ENHRY and CDR2 SYGVKD. The CDR3 here is CAISEQTKSYGYTF. For the CDR3, the DNA is TGTGCCATCAGTGAACAGACGAAAAGCTATGGCTACACCTTC.

This clone was observed a handful of times. The V and J genes are TRBV6-6 and TRBJ1-3; 7 nucleotides line up with TRBD1. The CDR3 spans 14 residues. Germline V gene sequence: CDR1 MNHNY, CDR2 SVGAGI (reference sequence). With 10 bases clipped from V and 4 bases from J, the junction kept 10 bases outside the gene matches. This chain's CDR3 is CATRQGGGGNTIYF. CDR3 sequence (DNA): TGTGCCACCCGACAGGGAGGTGGAGGAAACACCATATATTTT.

The chain carries TRBV15 and TRBJ2-2; D remains ambiguous. Germline CDR1 and CDR2: LNHNV and YYDKDF (reference sequence). This CDR3 comprises 15 residues. V dropped 4 bases and J dropped 3 bases, with 12 bases sitting between them. CDR3 DNA sequence: TGTGCCACCAGCATCTCCCCGGGTGACACCGGGGAGCTGTTTTTT. It encodes CATSISPGDTGELFF.

This chain connects TRBV9 to TRBJ1-5; D is uncertain. The V end lost 4 bases, the J end lost 3 bases, and 20 bases lay between the germline ends. This CDR3 has 17 amino acids. The germline V gene encodes CDR1 SGDLS and CDR2 YYNGEE. CDR3 residues: CASSPGGFGGVNQPQHF. The DNA of the CDR3 is TGTGCCAGCAGCCCAGGAGGATTTGGTGGGGTCAATCAGCCCCAGCATTTT.

This clone was seen a single time. The chain employs TRBV4-1 and TRBJ1-4; 7 nucleotides line up with TRBD1. V trimming: 0 bases; J trimming: 8 bases; junction bases outside the gene matches: 9. Germline lookup yields CDR1 MGHRA and CDR2 YSYEKL. The CDR3 loop spans 16 amino acids. The CDR3: CASSQDRGGWGEKLFF. CDR3 nucleotides: TGCGCCAGCAGCCAAGATCGAGGGGGCTGGGGCGAAAAACTGTTTTTT.

This chain links TRBV4-2 with TRBJ2-2, with D perhaps matching TRBD1 (7 bases). Trimming took 0 bases from V and 7 from J, leaving 18 bases between them. The CDR3 is made up of 17 amino acids. The V gene's germline CDR1 is LGHNA and CDR2 YNFKEQ. The CDR3: CASSQDKEGAFFGELFF. The CDR3 DNA sequence: TGTGCCAGCAGCCAAGATAAGGAGGGGGCCTTCTTCGGGGAGCTGTTTTTT.

V is TRBV29-1 and J is TRBJ2-1; a weak D match, TRBD1 (5 bases). CDR3 size: 14 residues. V was cut by 6 bases and J by 0 bases, with 12 bases left in between. From germline, CDR1 is SQVTM and CDR2 ANQGSEA. The CDR3 sequence: CSVILGVSYNEQFF. CDR3 DNA: TGCAGCGTAATATTAGGGGTCTCCTACAATGAGCAGTTCTTC.

The chain combines TRBV2 with TRBJ1-5; 7 positions agree with TRBD1. Germline CDR1 SNHLY, CDR2 FYNNEI. This CDR3 comprises 15 residues. V lost 6 bases, J lost 2 bases, and 7 bases stayed unmatched. The CDR3 DNA follows: TGTGCCAGCAGGGACAGGAGGTGGGGCAATCAGCCCCAGCATTTT. It is translated as CASRDRRWGNQPQHF.

This clone was seen a handful of times. The CDR3 bases are TGCGCCAGCTTCGACCTGACGACTAGCGGCCCCTACGAGCAGTACTTC. Residues: CASFDLTTSGPYEQYF. This chain links TRBV10-2 with TRBJ2-7; TRBD2 matches 9 bases. The CDR3 length is 16 residues. Unmatched junction bases numbered 13, after V lost 8 bases and J lost 2 bases. CDR1 WSHSY and CDR2 SAAADI come from the germline V gene.

The chain has TRBV27 and TRBJ2-5, with 8 bases matching TRBD1. CDR3 length: 18 residues. After removal of 6 bases from V and 2 bases from J, the junction contained 17 bases not matched to a gene. Germline-derived CDR1 and CDR2 are MNHEY and SMNVEV (reference sequence). The CDR3: CASSFRGRKIGPQETQYF. The DNA of the CDR3 is TGTGCCAGCAGCTTCAGGGGGCGCAAAATCGGTCCTCAAGAGACCCAGTACTTC.

The chain couples TRBV20-1 to TRBJ1-1; 7 bases map to TRBD1. The CDR3 length is 11 residues. Germline V gives CDR1 DFQATT, CDR2 SNEGSKA (reference sequence). V was clipped by 5 bases and J by 11 bases; unmatched bases: 8. CDR3 DNA sequence: TGCAGTGCTTTTACAGGGGAAGAGGCTTTCTTT. Its translation is CSAFTGEEAFF.

The genes are TRBV6-4 and TRBJ1-2; D not resolved. Per germline, CDR1 MRHNA and CDR2 SNTAGT. V lost 5 bases and J lost 0, with 10 bases in between. The CDR3 consists of 14 residues. The CDR3 region is CASSMTRPNYGYTF. CDR3 DNA sequence: TGTGCCAGCAGTATGACGAGGCCTAACTATGGCTACACCTTC.

The chain links TRBV10-3 to TRBJ2-7; possible D gene TRBD1, 6 bases. The CDR3 runs 12 residues. The V end was cut by 8 bases, the J end by 4 bases, with 12 bases between. The germline V gene encodes CDR1 ENHRY and CDR2 SYGVKD. CDR3 bases: TGTGCCATCGCCCCCACAGGGTACGAGCAGTACTTC. Amino acids: CAIAPTGYEQYF.